This T cell receptor (beta chain) appears in the sequencing data of a study of technical replicates of blood from a handful of donors. Germline loops: CDR1 SNHLY, CDR2 FYNNEI. V shed 7 bases and J 7 bases; nucleotides not matched to a gene: 7. This CDR3 has 14 residues. TCRdb's table, derived via immunoSEQ multiplex PCR, lists solely in-frame clones and lacks some. The profile shows roughly 72,000 clones, about 90% of them singletons. This receptor was identified in a human donor in good health. This chain links TRBV2 with TRBJ2-1; 10 bases agree with TRBD2. Sequencing input: T cells isolated from PBMCs. For the CDR3, the DNA is TGTGCCAGCACCCCAGCGGGAGGGCGGAATGAGCAGTTCTTC. Translated, it gives CASTPAGGRNEQFF.